This entry is about one T cell receptor (beta chain). Its antigen is unknown. Each CDR3 protein gets one entry after TCRdb re-called the 5' RACE reads with MiXCR. The sample contains about 700,000 distinct CDR3 sequences, 8% to 9% of which appear only once. The germline V and J ends were trimmed by 0 bases and 5 bases, with 10 bases remaining between them. The CDR3 covers 13 residues. Germline-derived CDR1 and CDR2 are DFQATT and SNEGSKA (reference sequence). The data are from a study of identical twins. The donors were all healthy and Caucasian. Study-level points and caveats: These conclusions were based on statistical analysis (cross-sectional, not following the same donors). Zero-insertion analyses might be partly confounded by invariant T cells like MAIT and iNKT.

These data were likewise used in another study, on yellow fever vaccine responses in identical twins. As that report states: Twins' T cell vaccine responses reportedly looked partly convergent, partly personalized.

The chain carries TRBV20-1 and TRBJ2-5; D may be TRBD2 (5 bases). The sample consisted of PBMCs. This sequence originates from a woman in her late teens or twenties in good health. For the CDR3, the DNA is TGCAGTGCTAGAGAGTTAGCGCAGGAGACCCAGTACTTC. Amino acids: CSARELAQETQYF.